This T cell receptor (beta chain) was recorded in a study of spatial heterogeneity in lung cancer (dated by TCRdb to the late 2010s). With regard to the full study: Donors were 65 to 85 patients with early-stage, untreated non-small cell lung cancer from the lung TRACERx cohort. Follow-up PBMC samples were sequenced whenever available, with the median time to follow-up being around 2 years after resection. Beta-chain transcripts were consistently detected in greater numbers than alpha-chain transcripts, which likely reflects a higher abundance of beta-chain transcripts. In the raw uncorrected reads, each unique combination of TCR and UMI appeared more than ten times on average. In non-small cell lung cancer, the study made a quantitative comparison of TCR alpha and beta repertoires among multiple tumor regions, matched nontumor lung and blood. TCR repertoire features were related to nonsynonymous mutation counts determined by whole-exome sequencing of tumor tissue. Both alpha and beta chains were TCR-sequenced in fewer than 250 tumor regions, approximately 67 matched nontumor lung samples and 45 to 60 PBMC samples obtained at surgery. What the work shows at the level of the full study, not this receptor alone: Additional single-cell paired TCR alpha and beta sequencing was considered necessary to confirm, at a functional level, the hypothesis that regional TCRs recognize regional mutations. Ubiquitous expanded tumor TCRs were found in blood more often at tumor resection than at routine follow-up. Only about 15 patients were included in comparisons of baseline and follow-up blood repertoires.

According to the study, the label for this sample's time point signals: blood at routine non-recurrence follow-up after resection. For TCR sequencing, whole RNA was extracted from tumor and nontumor lung tissue, or from cryopreserved PBMC samples, and no cell sorting was done. Only patients with enough RNA available from two or more tumor regions were chosen for TCR sequencing. Preparation of the library involved 5' RACE. Sequencing was carried out with a NextSeq 500. To allow correction of PCR and sequencing errors, the TCR library protocol tagged every TCR cDNA molecule with a unique molecular identifier. The original methods were these. Decombinator tools were used for TCR identification, UMI-based error correction and CDR3 extraction. Expanded TCRs were defined as those above a frequency of 2 per 1,000, corresponding to the top 1% of the tumor frequency distribution. Each repertoire was subsampled 100 times to 5,000 TCRs, after which Renyi diversity was computed with the R vegan package. CDR3 similarity networks were built from amino acid triplet string-kernel similarity, with CDR3s being connected when pairwise similarity was above 0.82. TCRdb itself trimmed the public reads at Q25 with fastp, ran MiXCR and retained productive beta chains. One record per CDR3 amino acid sequence lists the most common genes and DNA. TCRdb assigned the V and J calls; the authors' analysis was not used. This sample gives about 120,000 distinct CDR3 sequences in total; 10% to 15% of them show up just once. The ten most abundant clones make up roughly 15% of the sample.

This clonotype was seen a handful of times. Its target antigen remains unknown. Nothing much larger sits one base from this clone, and base qualities are not available. The germline V gene sets CDR1 to SQVTM and CDR2 to ANQGSEA. The CDR3 spans 15 residues, from the cysteine through the phenylalanine. Of the read, only the CDR3 DNA is kept; its 45 bases are in frame from base 1. V has 7 bases trimmed and J has 3 bases trimmed; junction bases matching no gene number 13. The material sequenced was PBMCs, taken at follow-up. The sequence was obtained from a male donor with early-stage non-small cell lung cancer. The chain was built from TRBV29-1 and TRBJ2-3, with 7 middle bases fitting TRBD2. The sequence in DNA is TGCAGCGCCACCCTAGCGGCGGGGTTGACAGATACGCAGTATTTT. Translation gives CSATLAAGLTDTQYF.